This TCR beta chain was recovered during a study of T-cell reconstitution after alpha-beta-depleted transplantation in children. Study-level points and caveats: Surviving recipient T cells and thymic progenitors accounted for the high day-60 TCRbeta diversity observed in some patients. T-cell counts and diversity at one year following transplant were attributed mainly to newly produced T cells. Expanded clones from the graft, numbering several hundred, reportedly supplied alpha-beta T cells about two months after transplant.

Unique molecular identifiers were built into the TCRbeta library. MiXCR, applied by TCRdb to the PCR reads, yields one record per CDR3 protein. The sample contains approximately 250,000 distinct CDR3 sequences, about 25% of which appear only once. This clonotype was counted only a few times. The antigen is unknown. CDR1 and CDR2 (germline): LNHNV, YYDKDF (reference sequence). The CDR3 spans 16 residues. The V gene lost 1 base and the J gene lost 0 bases, with 10 bases spanning the gap. The receptor was isolated from a girl aged 2 to 9 with Fanconi anemia, due to receive a stem cell transplant. Sequencing used PBMCs, obtained before TCRalphabeta/CD19-depleted stem cell transplant. The rearrangement joins TRBV15 to TRBJ1-5; possible D gene TRBD1, 5 bases. In DNA form, the CDR3 reads TGTGCCACCAGCAGAGTGGGGGGGGATAGCAATCAGCCCCAGCATTTT. Its protein product is CATSRVGGDSNQPQHF.